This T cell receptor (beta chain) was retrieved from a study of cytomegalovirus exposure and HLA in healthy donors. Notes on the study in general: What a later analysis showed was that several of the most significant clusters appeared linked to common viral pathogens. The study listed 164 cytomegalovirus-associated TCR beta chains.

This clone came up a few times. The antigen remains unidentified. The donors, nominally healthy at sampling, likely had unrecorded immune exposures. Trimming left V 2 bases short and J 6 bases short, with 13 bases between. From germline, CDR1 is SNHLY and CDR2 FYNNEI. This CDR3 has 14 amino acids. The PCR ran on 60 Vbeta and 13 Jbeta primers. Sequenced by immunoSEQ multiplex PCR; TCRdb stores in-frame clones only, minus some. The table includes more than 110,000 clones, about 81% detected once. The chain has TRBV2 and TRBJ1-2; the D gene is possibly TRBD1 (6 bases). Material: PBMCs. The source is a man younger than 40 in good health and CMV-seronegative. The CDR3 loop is CASSEQGQGNGYTF. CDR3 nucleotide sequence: TGTGCCAGCAGTGAACAAGGGCAGGGGAATGGCTACACCTTC.